The entry that follows covers one T cell receptor (beta chain) sequence. The sample is drawn from a study of Ad26.COV2.S vaccination and SARS-CoV-2 variants. The CDR3 loop spans 17 amino acids. CDR1 is SGHRS, CDR2 YFSETQ, per germline. Trimming cost V 4 bases and J 1 base; bases outside gene matches: 11. Sample treatment: over 15 received Ad26.COV2.S at low or high dose, single or two shots; 5 received placebo; per-sample allocation not given. Sampling was done on day 63 after the first vaccine or placebo injection. Cohort 1b enrolled adults aged 18-55 years in Boston. Wuhan-strain SARS-CoV-2 spike was expressed by the Ad26 vector that made up the vaccine. Profiled with immunoSEQ multiplex PCR; TCRdb holds only in-frame clones, not every one. The sample has under 500,000 clones, approximately 90% seen once.

The receptor was isolated from a person between 18 and 65 years old who received the Ad26.COV2.S COVID-19 vaccine or a placebo. The chain combines TRBV5-1 with TRBJ1-1, with 9 bases lining up with TRBD1. The material was peripheral blood, obtained in a trial of Ad26.COV2.S vaccine versus placebo. CDR3 coding DNA: TGCGCCAGCAGCCCCATACTCCGGGACAGGGAGAACACTGAAGCTTTCTTT. Amino acids: CASSPILRDRENTEAFF.